The 10 T cell receptor beta chains given below trace back to one sample, sequenced in a study of control samples from healthy donors and cancer patients. TCRdb's copy holds only in-frame clones and misses some; the assay was immunoSEQ multiplex PCR. The table shows 150,000 to 200,000 clones, with roughly 94% occurring only once. The material sequenced was blood. The origin of the receptors is a woman between 40 and 55 years old in good health.

The V gene is TRBV5-1, the J gene TRBJ2-7, with 8 bases that match TRBD2. Germline V gene data show CDR1 as SGHRS and CDR2 as YFSETQ. Trimming removed 0 bases from V and 7 bases from J; junction bases left unmatched: 6. The CDR3 runs to 14 residues. The CDR3 DNA reads TGCGCCAGCAGCTTGGTGGGGACTAGGGGGGAGCAGTACTTC. Translating it yields CASSLVGTRGEQYF.

This rearrangement joins TRBV7-6 to TRBJ2-5, with TRBD2 matching 7 bases. The J segment lost 1 base and the V segment lost 2 bases, leaving 7 bases of the junction unmatched. CDR3 size: 16 residues. Looked up from germline, CDR1 is SGHVS and CDR2 is FNYEAQ. CDR3 DNA: TGTGCCAGCAGCTTATGGCGAGCGGGGAGCCAAGAGACCCAGTACTTC. It is translated as CASSLWRAGSQETQYF.

This chain joins TRBV9 and TRBJ2-2; TRBD2 agrees at 10 bases. Per the germline V gene, CDR1 is SGDLS and CDR2 is YYNGEE. The CDR3 is 15 amino acids. J lost 6 bases, V lost 5 bases, and 7 bases had no gene match. The CDR3 here is CASREAGGPAGELFF. The CDR3 DNA follows: TGTGCCAGCAGGGAAGCGGGAGGGCCCGCCGGGGAGCTGTTTTTT.

This clone was seen only a few times. The chain joins TRBV29-1 to TRBJ1-1; TRBD1 aligns across 7 bases. CDR3 length equals 14 residues. The trim removed 4 bases at V and 4 bases at J, leaving 9 bases unmatched. The V gene's germline CDR1 is SQVTM and CDR2 ANQGSEA. In DNA, the CDR3 is TGCAGCGTTGTAGTGACAGGGAGCAGCACTGAAGCTTTCTTT. It encodes CSVVVTGSSTEAFF.

The rearrangement joins TRBV10-3 to TRBJ2-7, with D tentatively TRBD2 (6 bases). V dropped 5 bases and J dropped 9 bases, with 23 bases sitting between them. This CDR3 comprises 15 residues. Germline V gene sequence: CDR1 ENHRY, CDR2 SYGVKD. CDR3 in DNA: TGTGCCATCAGTAGACCGGGACTGTTGTCTGAAGGGCAGTACTTC. This codes for CAISRPGLLSEGQYF.

The chain has TRBV27 and TRBJ1-6; no clear D. In germline, CDR1 is MNHEY, CDR2 SMNVEV (reference sequence). The length of the CDR3 is 14 residues. Trimming took 7 bases from V and 4 from J, leaving 11 bases between them. The CDR3, as DNA: TGTGCCAGCACTTCGCGGGGATATAATTCACCCCTCCACTTT. The encoded protein is CASTSRGYNSPLHF.

V gene TRBV19 combines with J gene TRBJ1-2; maybe TRBD1 (5 bases). The V end was cut by 5 bases, the J end by 8 bases, with 18 bases between. The CDR3 has 14 amino acids. Germline CDR1 and CDR2: LNHDA and SQIVND (reference sequence). The DNA of the CDR3 is TGTGCCAGTAGTCCGACGGGGGGAGTGTACGGCTACACCTTC. Translating it yields CASSPTGGVYGYTF.

The rearrangement joins TRBV7-9 to TRBJ1-3; 7 nucleotides line up with TRBD1. Germline CDR1 is SEHNR and CDR2 is FQNEAQ (reference sequence). V shed 7 bases and J 8 bases; nucleotides not matched to a gene: 8. This CDR3 spans 13 amino acids. The CDR3 sequence is CASNPRQGDTIYF. DNA of the CDR3: TGTGCCAGCAACCCTAGACAGGGAGACACCATATATTTT.

The chain carries TRBV28 and TRBJ1-1, with TRBD1 matching over 7 bases. Per germline, CDR1 MDHEN and CDR2 SYDVKM. V shed 2 bases and J 0 bases; nucleotides not matched to a gene: 6. This CDR3 region has 16 residues. This chain's CDR3 is CASSLRAGGMNTEAFF. DNA for the CDR3: TGTGCCAGCAGTTTACGGGCAGGGGGGATGAACACTGAAGCTTTCTTT.

The CDR3 DNA follows: TGTGCCAGCAGCTCGAAACGGGGGAGCACTGTCACCGGGGAGCTGTTTTTT. As protein: CASSSKRGSTVTGELFF. The chain combines TRBV9 with TRBJ2-2, with a possible D match to TRBD2 (6 bases). Trimming took 4 bases from V and 4 from J, leaving 20 bases between them. The CDR3 length is 17 residues. The germline CDR1 and CDR2 sequences are SGDLS and YYNGEE.